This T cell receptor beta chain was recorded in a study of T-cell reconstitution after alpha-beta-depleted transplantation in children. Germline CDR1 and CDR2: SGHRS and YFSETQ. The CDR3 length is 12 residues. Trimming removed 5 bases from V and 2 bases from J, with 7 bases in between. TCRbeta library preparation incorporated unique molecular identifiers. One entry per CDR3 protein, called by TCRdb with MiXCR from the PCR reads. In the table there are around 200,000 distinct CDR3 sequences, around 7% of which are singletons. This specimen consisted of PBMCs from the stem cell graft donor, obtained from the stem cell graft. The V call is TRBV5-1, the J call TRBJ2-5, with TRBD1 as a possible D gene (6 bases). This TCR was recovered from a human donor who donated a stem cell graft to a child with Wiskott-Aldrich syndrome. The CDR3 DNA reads TGCGCCAGCAGACAGGGTCAAGAGACCCAGTACTTC. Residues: CASRQGQETQYF.